A single sample gave rise to the 10 T cell receptor beta chains below, sequenced in a study of vaccination effects on CD4 cells after COVID-19. Clones were read by immunoSEQ multiplex PCR, and TCRdb kept only the in-frame ones, dropping some. The sample consists of roughly 65,000 clones, approximately 79% of them appearing once. No antigens are known for them. Sequencing followed a ViraFEST assay step that expanded antigen-specific CD4+ T cells with viral peptide pools. Researchers isolated CD4+ T cells once roughly ten days of culture had elapsed. Vaccinated recipients, who were negative for nucleocapsid antibodies, had no history of SARS-CoV-2 infection. This sample comprised CD4+ T cells from PBMCs cultured with HCoV-NL63 spike peptides, obtained before COVID-19 vaccination. These TCRs come from a human donor who received a COVID-19 vaccine.

The chain is built from TRBV3-1 (or the pseudogene TRBV3-2) and TRBJ1-2, with a possible D match to TRBD1 (5 bases). V shed 2 bases and J shed 2 bases, with 18 bases lying between them. Germline V gene data show CDR1 as LGHDT and CDR2 as YNNKEL (reference sequence). The CDR3 extends over 17 amino acids. The CDR3 reads CASSQTPLRQSNYGYTF. The CDR3 DNA reads as TGTGCCAGCAGCCAAACCCCATTACGACAGTCGAACTATGGCTACACCTTC.

This clone was observed a handful of times. This chain links TRBV12-5 with TRBJ1-1; D gene unclear. Germline values: CDR1 LGHNT, CDR2 FRNRAP. The CDR3 totals 13 residues. V lost 4 bases and J lost 5, with 11 bases in between. The CDR3 DNA sequence: TGTGCTAGTGGTTCGAAAAGGGAGACTGAAGCTTTCTTT. Translation: CASGSKRETEAFF.

This chain connects TRBV7-2 to TRBJ1-5; tentatively, D is TRBD1 (5 bases). Germline V gene sequence: CDR1 SGHTA, CDR2 FQGNSA. The V and J ends lost 5 bases and 1 base respectively, with 15 bases between them. The CDR3 runs to 16 residues. CDR3 in amino acids: CASSLLGVSSNQPQHF. The CDR3 region has the DNA TGTGCCAGCAGCCTACTAGGGGTTTCCAGCAATCAGCCCCAGCATTTT.

The rearrangement joins TRBV12-3 or TRBV12-4 to TRBJ1-2; TRBD1 agrees at 7 bases. V shed 3 bases and J 6 bases; nucleotides not matched to a gene: 4. CDR3 length: 13 residues. The CDR3 region has the DNA TGTGCCAGCAGTTTCCAGGGGGTAAATGGCTACACCTTC. Its translation: CASSFQGVNGYTF.

The V call is TRBV4-3, the J call TRBJ1-2; the D is unclear. The CDR3 totals 15 residues. Per germline, CDR1 LGHNA and CDR2 YSLEER. Deletions cut 0 bases from V and 4 bases from J, with 12 bases between. The CDR3 bases are TGCGCCAGCAGCCAAGAACGCCGGGCTGGCTATGGCTACACCTTC. Protein: CASSQERRAGYGYTF.

The chain is built from TRBV5-5 and TRBJ2-7; TRBD2 matches at 8 bases. Germline assignment: CDR1 SGHKS and CDR2 YYEKEE (reference sequence). The V gene end was trimmed by 4 bases and the J gene end by 0 bases; junction bases not matched to a gene: 9. This CDR3 has 16 amino acids. DNA of the CDR3: TGTGCCAGCAGCCAAAGAGGGGCGGGAGGCTCCTACGAGCAGTACGTC. It specifies CASSQRGAGGSYEQYV.

V and J are TRBV20-1 and TRBJ1-3, with D perhaps TRBD1 (5 bases). The CDR3 is 15 residues long. CDR1 and CDR2 (germline): DFQATT, SNEGSKA (reference sequence). The V end was cut by 3 bases, the J end by 0 bases, with 12 bases between. For the CDR3, the DNA is TGCAGTGCTAGTCGACAGCCGGTCTCTGGAAACACCATATATTTT. This gives the protein CSASRQPVSGNTIYF.

The V call is TRBV7-2, the J call TRBJ2-5, with D unclear. CDR1 and CDR2 (germline): SGHTA, FQGNSA. Trimming removed 1 base from V and 2 bases from J, with 14 bases in between. The CDR3 covers 16 residues. The CDR3 bases are TGTGCCAGCAGCTTAGTAGGGCTAGTACTACAAGAGACCCAGTACTTC. It yields the protein CASSLVGLVLQETQYF.

The V and J genes are TRBV24-1 and TRBJ2-5; 7 bases agree with TRBD1. This CDR3 spans 15 amino acids. Germline V lookup: CDR1 KGHDR, CDR2 SFDVKD. The V segment lost 3 bases and the J segment 5 bases; nucleotides outside the gene matches: 8. CDR3 nucleotides: TGTGCCACCAGTGATGCACAGGGGCCGGTGGAGACCCAGTACTTC. Its translation: CATSDAQGPVETQYF.

The sample holds a few counts of this clone. This chain links TRBV5-1 with TRBJ1-6, with D tentatively TRBD1 (6 bases). Germline values: CDR1 SGHRS, CDR2 YFSETQ. This CDR3 comprises 14 residues. With 4 bases removed from V and 10 bases from J, the gap between germline ends came to 15 bases. CDR3 nucleotide sequence: TGCGCCAGCAGCCAGGAGGGGGGAATATCACCCCTCCACTTT. It translates to CASSQEGGISPLHF.